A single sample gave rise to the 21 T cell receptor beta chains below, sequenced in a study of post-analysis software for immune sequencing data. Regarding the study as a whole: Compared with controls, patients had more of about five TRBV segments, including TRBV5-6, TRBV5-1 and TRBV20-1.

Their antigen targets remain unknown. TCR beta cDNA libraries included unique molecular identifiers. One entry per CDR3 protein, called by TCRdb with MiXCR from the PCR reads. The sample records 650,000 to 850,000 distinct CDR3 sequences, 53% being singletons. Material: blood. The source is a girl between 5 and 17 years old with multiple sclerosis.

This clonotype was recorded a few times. The CDR3 spells CASTLSGGEQETQYF. The CDR3 nucleotides are TGTGCCAGCACCCTCTCAGGGGGCGAGCAAGAGACCCAGTACTTC. This chain uses TRBV9 with TRBJ2-5, with TRBD1 matching over 8 bases. Germline V lookup: CDR1 SGDLS, CDR2 YYNGEE. Unmatched junction bases numbered 9, after V lost 6 bases and J lost 2 bases. The CDR3 extends over 15 amino acids.

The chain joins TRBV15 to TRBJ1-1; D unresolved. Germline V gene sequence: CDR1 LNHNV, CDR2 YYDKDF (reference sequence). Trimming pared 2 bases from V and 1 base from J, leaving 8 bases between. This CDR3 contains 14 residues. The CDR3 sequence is CATSRRQGNTEAFF. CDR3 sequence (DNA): TGTGCCACCAGCAGAAGGCAAGGGAACACTGAAGCTTTCTTT.

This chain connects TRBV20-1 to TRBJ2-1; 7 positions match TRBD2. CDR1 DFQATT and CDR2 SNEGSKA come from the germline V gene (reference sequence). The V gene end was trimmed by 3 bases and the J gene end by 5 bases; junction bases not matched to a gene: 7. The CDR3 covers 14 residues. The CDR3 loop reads CSARIWGRDNEQFF. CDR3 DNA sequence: TGCAGTGCTAGGATTTGGGGGAGGGACAATGAGCAGTTCTTC.

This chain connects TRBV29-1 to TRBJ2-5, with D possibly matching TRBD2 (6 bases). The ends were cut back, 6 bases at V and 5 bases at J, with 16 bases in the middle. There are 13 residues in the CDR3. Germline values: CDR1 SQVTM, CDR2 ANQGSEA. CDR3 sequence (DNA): TGCAGCGTCGCCTCGGGTGGGAGGGAGACCCAGTACTTC. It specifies CSVASGGRETQYF.

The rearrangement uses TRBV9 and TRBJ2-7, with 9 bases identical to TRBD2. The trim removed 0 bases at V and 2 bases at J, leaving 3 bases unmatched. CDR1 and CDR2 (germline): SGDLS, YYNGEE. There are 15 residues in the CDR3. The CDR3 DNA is TGTGCCAGCAGCGTAGATGGGACTAGCACCTACGAGCAGTACTTC. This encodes CASSVDGTSTYEQYF.

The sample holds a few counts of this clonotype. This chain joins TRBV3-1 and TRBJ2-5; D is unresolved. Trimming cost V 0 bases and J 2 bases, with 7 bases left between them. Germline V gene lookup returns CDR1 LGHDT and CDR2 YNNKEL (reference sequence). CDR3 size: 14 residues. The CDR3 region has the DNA TGTGCCAGCAGCCAAGATAAAGGTCAAGAGACCCAGTACTTC. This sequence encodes CASSQDKGQETQYF.

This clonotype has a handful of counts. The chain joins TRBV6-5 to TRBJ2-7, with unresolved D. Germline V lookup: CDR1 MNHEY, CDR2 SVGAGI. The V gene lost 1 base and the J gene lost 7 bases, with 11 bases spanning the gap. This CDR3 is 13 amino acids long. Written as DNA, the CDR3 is TGTGCCAGCAGTTACTTCCCCGACCAAGAGCAGTACTTC. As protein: CASSYFPDQEQYF.

The CDR3: CASRPLINTGELFF. CDR3 nucleotides: TGCGCCAGCAGACCCTTAATAAACACCGGGGAGCTGTTTTTT. The chain employs TRBV5-1 and TRBJ2-2; D gene uncertain. The CDR3 runs to 14 residues. The germline V gene has CDR1 SGHRS and CDR2 YFSETQ. Trimming left V 5 bases short and J 2 bases short, with 10 bases between. Drawing the rest from reference TRBV5-1 and TRBJ2-2, the complete variable domain is KAGVTQTPRYLIKTRGQQVTLSCSPISGHRSVSWYQQTPGQGLQFLFEYFSETQRNKGNFPGRFSGRQFSNSRSEMNVSTLELGDSALYLCASRPLINTGELFFGEGSRLTVL.

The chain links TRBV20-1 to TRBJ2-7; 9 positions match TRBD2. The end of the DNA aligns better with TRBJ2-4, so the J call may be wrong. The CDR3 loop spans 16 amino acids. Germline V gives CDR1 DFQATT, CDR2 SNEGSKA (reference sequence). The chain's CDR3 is CSARGGLALTKNIQYF. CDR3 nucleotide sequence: TGCAGTGCTAGGGGGGGACTAGCTCTAACCAAAAACATTCAGTACTTC.

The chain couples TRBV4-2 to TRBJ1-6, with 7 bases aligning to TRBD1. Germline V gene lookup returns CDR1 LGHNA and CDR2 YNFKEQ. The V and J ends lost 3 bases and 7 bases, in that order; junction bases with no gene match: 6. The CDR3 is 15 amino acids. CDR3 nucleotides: TGTGCCAGCAGCCACGCAAGGGGGCAAAATTCACCCCTCCACTTT. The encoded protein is CASSHARGQNSPLHF.

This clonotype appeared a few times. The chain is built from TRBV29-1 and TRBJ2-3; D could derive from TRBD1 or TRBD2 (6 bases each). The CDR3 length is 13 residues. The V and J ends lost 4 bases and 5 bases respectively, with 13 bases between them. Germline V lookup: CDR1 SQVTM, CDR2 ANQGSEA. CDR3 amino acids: CSVGIGGRDTQYF. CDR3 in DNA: TGCAGCGTTGGAATCGGGGGCAGAGATACGCAGTATTTT.

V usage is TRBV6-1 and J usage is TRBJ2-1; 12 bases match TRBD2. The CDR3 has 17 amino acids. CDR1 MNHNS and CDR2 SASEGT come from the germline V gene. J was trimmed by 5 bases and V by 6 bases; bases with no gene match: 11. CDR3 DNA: TGTGCCAGCAGCGATGGAGTAGGACTAGCGGGACACAATGAGCAGTTCTTC. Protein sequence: CASSDGVGLAGHNEQFF.

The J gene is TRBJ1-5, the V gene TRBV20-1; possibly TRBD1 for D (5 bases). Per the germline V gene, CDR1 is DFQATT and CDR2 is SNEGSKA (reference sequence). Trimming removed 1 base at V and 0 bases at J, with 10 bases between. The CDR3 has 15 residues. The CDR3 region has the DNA TGCAGTGCTAGAGCGGGGCAGTATAGCAATCAGCCCCAGCATTTT. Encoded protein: CSARAGQYSNQPQHF.

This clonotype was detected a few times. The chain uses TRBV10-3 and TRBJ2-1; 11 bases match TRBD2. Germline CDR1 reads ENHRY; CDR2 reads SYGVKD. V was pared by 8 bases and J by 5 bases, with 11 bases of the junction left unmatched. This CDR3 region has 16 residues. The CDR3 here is CAIGDPSGRPNNEQFF. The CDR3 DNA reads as TGTGCCATCGGAGATCCTAGCGGGAGGCCGAACAATGAGCAGTTCTTC.

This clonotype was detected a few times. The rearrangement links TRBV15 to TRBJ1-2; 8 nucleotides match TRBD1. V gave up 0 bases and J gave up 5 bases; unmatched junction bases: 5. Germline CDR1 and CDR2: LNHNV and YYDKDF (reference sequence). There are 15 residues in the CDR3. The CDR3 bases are TGTGCCACCAGCAGAGATGGACAGGGAGGGTATGGCTACACCTTC. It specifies CATSRDGQGGYGYTF. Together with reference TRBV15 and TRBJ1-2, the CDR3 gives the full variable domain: DAMVIQNPRYQVTQFGKPVTLSCSQTLNHNVMYWYQQKSSQAPKLLFHYYDKDFNNEADTPDNFQSRRPNTSFCFLDIRSPGLGDTAMYLCATSRDGQGGYGYTFGSGTRLTVV.

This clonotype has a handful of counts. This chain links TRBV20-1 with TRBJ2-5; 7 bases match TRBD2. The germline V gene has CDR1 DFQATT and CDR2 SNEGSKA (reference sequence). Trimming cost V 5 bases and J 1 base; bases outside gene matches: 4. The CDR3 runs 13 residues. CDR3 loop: CSAHGTIQETQYF. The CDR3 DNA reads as TGCAGTGCTCACGGGACTATCCAAGAGACCCAGTACTTC.

The CDR3 region is CASSSASQSGSEKLFF. The CDR3 nucleotides are TGTGCCAGCAGCTCCGCAAGTCAATCGGGAAGTGAAAAACTGTTTTTT. The rearrangement links TRBV7-6 to TRBJ1-4; no clear D gene. CDR3 length equals 16 residues. The germline V gene encodes CDR1 SGHVS and CDR2 FNYEAQ. V lost 4 bases to trimming and J lost 7 bases, with 19 bases between them. Variable domain in full (rest from reference TRBV7-6 and TRBJ1-4): GAGVSQSPRYKVTKRGQDVALRCDPISGHVSLYWYRQALGQGPEFLTYFNYEAQQDKSGLPNDRFSAERPEGSISTLTIQRTEQRDSAMYRCASSSASQSGSEKLFFGSGTQLSVL.

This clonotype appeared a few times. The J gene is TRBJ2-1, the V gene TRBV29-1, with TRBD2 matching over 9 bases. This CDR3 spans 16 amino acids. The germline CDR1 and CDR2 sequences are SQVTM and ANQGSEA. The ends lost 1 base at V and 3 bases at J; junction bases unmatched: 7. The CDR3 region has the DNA TGCAGCGTTGAAGCTAGTAGACTAGCGGTCTACAATGAGCAGTTCTTC. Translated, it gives CSVEASRLAVYNEQFF.

The CDR3 nucleotides read TGCGCCAGCAGCCAAGTTGGGCTCACTCAGGAGACCCAGTACTTC. As protein: CASSQVGLTQETQYF. The chain carries TRBV4-1 and TRBJ2-5; D gene ambiguous. This CDR3 contains 15 residues. Germline V gene data show CDR1 as MGHRA and CDR2 as YSYEKL. V gave up 1 base and J gave up 5 bases, with 14 bases separating them.

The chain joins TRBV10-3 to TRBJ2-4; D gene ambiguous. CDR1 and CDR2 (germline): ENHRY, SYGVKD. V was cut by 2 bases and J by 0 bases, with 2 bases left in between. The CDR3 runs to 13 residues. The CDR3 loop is CAISEVAKNIQYF. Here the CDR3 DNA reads TGTGCCATCAGTGAGGTAGCCAAAAACATTCAGTACTTC.

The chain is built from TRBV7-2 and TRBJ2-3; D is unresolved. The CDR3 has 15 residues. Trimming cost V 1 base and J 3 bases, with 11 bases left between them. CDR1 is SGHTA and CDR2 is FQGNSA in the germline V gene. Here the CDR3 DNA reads TGTGCCAGCAGCTTAGTTCTCCAGTTGACAGATACGCAGTATTTT. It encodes CASSLVLQLTDTQYF.